A selection of T cell receptor beta chains follows, all from one sample in a study of shared clonotypes between healthy human individuals. TCRdb keeps only in-frame clones here, not all; method: immunoSEQ multiplex PCR. The sample gives about 1.5 million clones, around 97% of which show up once; about 1.2% is in the top ten. The specimen sequenced was naive CD4+ T cells sorted from blood. Source of these receptors: a man aged 30 to 39 in good health. The CDR3 runs from the conserved cysteine through the conserved F or W. The D gene is left open where the match is weak.

TRBJ1-1 | . | TRBV7-8 | CASSLRGVGTEAFF
TRBJ2-7 | . | TRBV5-4 | CASSRDRAVYEQYF
TRBJ2-2 | TRBD2 | TRBV18 | CASSPMAGDTGELFF
TRBJ2-1 | . | TRBV7-9 | CASSLSFTGNEQFF
TRBJ1-3 | TRBD1 | TRBV7-9 | CASSLEGDRGPFSGNTIYF
TRBJ2-2 | . | TRBV18 | CASSPLRRREPNTGELFF
TRBJ2-1 | . | TRBV5-1 | CASSFPGLDEQFF
TRBJ2-3 | TRBD1 | TRBV4-1 | CASSQVGTGGGTDTQYF
TRBJ2-1 | TRBD1 | TRBV4-2 | CASSQDTQGAGNEQFF
TRBJ2-3 | . | TRBV10-1 | CASSESSPLPAVRVGTDTQYF
TRBJ2-7 | TRBD2 | TRBV5-1 | CASSELAEDYEQYF
TRBJ2-7 | TRBD1 | TRBV18 | CASSPGQGNYEQYF